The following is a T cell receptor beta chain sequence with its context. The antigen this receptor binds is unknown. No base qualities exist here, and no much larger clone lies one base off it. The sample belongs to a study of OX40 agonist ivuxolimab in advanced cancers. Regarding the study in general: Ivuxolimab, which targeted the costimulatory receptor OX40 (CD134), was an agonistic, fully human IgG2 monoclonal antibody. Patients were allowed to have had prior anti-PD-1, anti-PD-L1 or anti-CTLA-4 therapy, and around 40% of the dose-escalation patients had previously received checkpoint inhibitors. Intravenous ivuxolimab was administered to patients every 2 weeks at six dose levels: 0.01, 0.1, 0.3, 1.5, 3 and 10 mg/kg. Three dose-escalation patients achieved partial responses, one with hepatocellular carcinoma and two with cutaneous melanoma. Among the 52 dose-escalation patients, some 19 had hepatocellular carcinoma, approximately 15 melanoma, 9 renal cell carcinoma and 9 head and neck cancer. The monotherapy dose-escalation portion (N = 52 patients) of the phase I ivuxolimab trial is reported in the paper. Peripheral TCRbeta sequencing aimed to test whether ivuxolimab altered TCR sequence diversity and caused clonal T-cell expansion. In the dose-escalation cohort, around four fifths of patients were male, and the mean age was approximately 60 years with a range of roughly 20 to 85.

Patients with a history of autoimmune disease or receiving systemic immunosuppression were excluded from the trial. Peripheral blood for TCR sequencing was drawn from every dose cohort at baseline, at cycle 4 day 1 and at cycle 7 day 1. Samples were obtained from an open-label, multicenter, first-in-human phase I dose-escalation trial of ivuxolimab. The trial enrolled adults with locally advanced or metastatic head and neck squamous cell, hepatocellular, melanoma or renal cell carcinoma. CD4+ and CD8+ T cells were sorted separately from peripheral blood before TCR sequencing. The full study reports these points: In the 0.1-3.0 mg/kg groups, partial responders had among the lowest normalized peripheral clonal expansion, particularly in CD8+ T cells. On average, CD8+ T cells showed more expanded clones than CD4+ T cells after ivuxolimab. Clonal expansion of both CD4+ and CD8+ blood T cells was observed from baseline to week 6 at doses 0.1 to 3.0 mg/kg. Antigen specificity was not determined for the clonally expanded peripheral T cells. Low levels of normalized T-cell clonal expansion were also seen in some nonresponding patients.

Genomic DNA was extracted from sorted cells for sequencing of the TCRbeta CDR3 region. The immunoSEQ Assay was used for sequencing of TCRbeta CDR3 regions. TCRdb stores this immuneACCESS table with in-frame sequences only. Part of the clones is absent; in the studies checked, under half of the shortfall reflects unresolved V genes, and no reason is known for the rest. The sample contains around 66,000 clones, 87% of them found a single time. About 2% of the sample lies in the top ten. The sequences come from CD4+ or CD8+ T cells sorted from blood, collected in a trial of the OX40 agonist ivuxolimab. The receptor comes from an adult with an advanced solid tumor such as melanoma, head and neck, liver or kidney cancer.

The nucleotide sequence is TGTGCCACCAGCAGGGAAAGCAGCGGGGGGCGCTCAGGGGAGCAGTTCTTC. This is translated as CATSRESSGGRSGEQFF. The chain uses TRBV15 and TRBJ2-1, and 9 bases in between align with TRBD2. Germline trimming: 3 bases from V, 10 bases from J; junction bases outside gene matches: 16. CDR1 and CDR2 were assigned from the germline V gene (reference sequence) as LNHNV and YYDKDF. From its cysteine to its phenylalanine, the CDR3 spans 17 amino acids. CDR3 DNA is the only sequence kept; it has 51 bases, read in frame from the first base. This CDR3, with the reference TRBV15 and TRBJ2-1 proteins standing in past its ends, gives the full variable domain DAMVIQNPRYQVTQFGKPVTLSCSQTLNHNVMYWYQQKSSQAPKLLFHYYDKDFNNEADTPDNFQSRRPNTSFCFLDIRSPGLGDTAMYLCATSRESSGGRSGEQFFGPGTRLTVL.